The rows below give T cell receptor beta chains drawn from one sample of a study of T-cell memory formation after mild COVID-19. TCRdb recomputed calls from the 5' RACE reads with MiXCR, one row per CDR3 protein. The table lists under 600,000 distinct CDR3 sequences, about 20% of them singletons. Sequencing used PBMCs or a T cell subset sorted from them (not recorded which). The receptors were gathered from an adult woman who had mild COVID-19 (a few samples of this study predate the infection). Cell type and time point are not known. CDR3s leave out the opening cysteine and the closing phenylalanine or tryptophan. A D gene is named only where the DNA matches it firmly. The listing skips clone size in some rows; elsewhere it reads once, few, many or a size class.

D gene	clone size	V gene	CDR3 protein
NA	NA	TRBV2	ASSERGGVWNQPQH
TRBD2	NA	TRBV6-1	ASSDLSAGVGNEQF
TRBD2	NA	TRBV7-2	ASSGGLAGGRHNEQF
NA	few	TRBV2	ASTDSGSGNTIY
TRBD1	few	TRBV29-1	SVERGQIGNTEAF
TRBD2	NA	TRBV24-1	ATSDLPSGISTDTQY
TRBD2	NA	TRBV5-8	ASSWGPAGVFGKNIQY
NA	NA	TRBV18	ASSPLGPQRSYNEQF
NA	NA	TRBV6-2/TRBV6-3	ASTSPPAGELF
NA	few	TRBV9	ASSVSGIVNTEAF
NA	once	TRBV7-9	ASSARDTAGTGYT
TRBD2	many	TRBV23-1	ASSGGRGATNEQF
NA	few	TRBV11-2	ASSSMTGTYEQY
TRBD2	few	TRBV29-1	SVTRGGSYNEQF
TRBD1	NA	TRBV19	ASSKGQGWEAF
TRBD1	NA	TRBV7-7	ASSSGTGAIEQY
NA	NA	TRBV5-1	ASSFGPPEGYT
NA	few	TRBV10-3	AISEPIPGNGYT
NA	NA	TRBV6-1	ASSVAGGGDTQY
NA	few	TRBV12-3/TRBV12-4	ASSPTTNYGYT
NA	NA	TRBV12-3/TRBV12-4	AIQFGARRG
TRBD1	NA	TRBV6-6	ASRDKGTGIYEQY
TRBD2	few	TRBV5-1	ASSLGTSGGYEQY
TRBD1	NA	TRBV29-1	SVGTGRSGEQY
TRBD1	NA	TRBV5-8	ASLGQGRINEQF
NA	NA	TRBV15	ATSRGVPGANVLT
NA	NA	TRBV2	ARDGSGGLTDTQY
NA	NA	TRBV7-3	ASSFSDGNEQF
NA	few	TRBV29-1	SVEENREDQY
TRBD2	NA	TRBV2	ASAGGTGPGELF
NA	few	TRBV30	AWSSGNTGELF
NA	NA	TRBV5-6	ASSLAASEYNEQF
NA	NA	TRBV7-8	ASSLFLHEQY
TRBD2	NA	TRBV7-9	ASSLAPSGGTDTQY
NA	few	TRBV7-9	ASSLGGSQGDEQY
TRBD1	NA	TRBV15	ATSTGQGNQPQH
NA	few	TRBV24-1	ATSESRVLTEQF
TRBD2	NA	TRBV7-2	ASSLRGPGTRSNEQF
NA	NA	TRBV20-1	SARTTIQQASYEQY
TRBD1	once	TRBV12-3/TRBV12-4	ASSSPGQYQETQY
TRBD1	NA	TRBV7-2	ASSSGGPYEQY
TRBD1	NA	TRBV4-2	ASSQAILTGQNLTRTDTQY
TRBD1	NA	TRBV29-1	SVGNRGLNIQY
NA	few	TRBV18	ASSPDVLYGYT
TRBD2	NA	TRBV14	ASSQRGGRETQY
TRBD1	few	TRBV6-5	ASRLTGANTEAF